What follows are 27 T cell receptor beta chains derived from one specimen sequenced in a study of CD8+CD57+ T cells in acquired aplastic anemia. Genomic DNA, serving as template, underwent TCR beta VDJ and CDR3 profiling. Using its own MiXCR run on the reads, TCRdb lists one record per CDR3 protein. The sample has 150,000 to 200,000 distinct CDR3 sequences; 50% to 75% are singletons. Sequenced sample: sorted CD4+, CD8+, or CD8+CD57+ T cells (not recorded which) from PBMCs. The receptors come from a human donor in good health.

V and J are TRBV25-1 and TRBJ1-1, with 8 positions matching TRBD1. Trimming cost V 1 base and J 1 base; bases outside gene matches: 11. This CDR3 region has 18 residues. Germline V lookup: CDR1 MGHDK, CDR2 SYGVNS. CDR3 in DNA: TGTGCCAGCAGTGAATTCCCCGTGGGGACAGGAGCGAACACTGAAGCTTTCTTT. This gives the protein CASSEFPVGTGANTEAFF. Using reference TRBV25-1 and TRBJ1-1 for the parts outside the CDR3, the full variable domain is EADIYQTPRYLVIGTGKKITLECSQTMGHDKMYWYQQDPGMELHLIHYSYGVNSTEKGDLSSESTVSRIRTEHFPLTLESARPSHTSQYLCASSEFPVGTGANTEAFFGQGTRLTVV.

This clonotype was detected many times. CDR3 bases: TGTGCCAGCAGTGAAGGAGCGGGAGGGGGCGGCCAAGAGACCCAGTACTTC. Its translation is CASSEGAGGGGQETQYF. J is TRBJ2-5 and V is TRBV2; 10 bases line up with TRBD2. V was clipped by 1 base and J by 1 base; unmatched bases: 6. CDR3 size: 17 residues. Germline V gene sequence: CDR1 SNHLY, CDR2 FYNNEI.

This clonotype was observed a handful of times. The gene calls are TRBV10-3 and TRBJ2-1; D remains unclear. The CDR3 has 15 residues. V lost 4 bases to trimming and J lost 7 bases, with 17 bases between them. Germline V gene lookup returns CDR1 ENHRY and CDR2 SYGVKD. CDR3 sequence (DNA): TGTGCCATCAGTGTTGAGAGGTTCGGGCAGAATGAGCAGTTCTTC. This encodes CAISVERFGQNEQFF.

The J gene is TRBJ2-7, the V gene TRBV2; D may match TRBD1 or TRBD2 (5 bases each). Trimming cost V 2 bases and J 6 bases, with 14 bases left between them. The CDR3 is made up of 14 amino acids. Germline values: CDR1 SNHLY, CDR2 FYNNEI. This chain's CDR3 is CASSEYGMGVEQYF. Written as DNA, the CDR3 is TGTGCCAGCAGTGAATATGGTATGGGGGTCGAGCAGTACTTC.

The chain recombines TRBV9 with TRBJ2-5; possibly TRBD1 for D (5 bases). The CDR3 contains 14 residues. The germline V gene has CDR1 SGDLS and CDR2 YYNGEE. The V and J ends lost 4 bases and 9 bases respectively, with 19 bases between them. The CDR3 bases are TGTGCCAGCAGCCAGGGTTCCAGCAATCAGCCCCAGTACTTC. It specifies CASSQGSSNQPQYF.

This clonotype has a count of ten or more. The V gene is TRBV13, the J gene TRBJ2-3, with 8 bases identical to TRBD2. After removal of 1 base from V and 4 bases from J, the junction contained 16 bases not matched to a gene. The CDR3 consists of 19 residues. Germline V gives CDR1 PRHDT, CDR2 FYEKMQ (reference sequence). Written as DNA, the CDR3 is TGTGCCAGCAGCTTAGAGGAGGGGTACAAGCGGGAGATCCCAGATACGCAGTATTTT. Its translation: CASSLEEGYKREIPDTQYF.

The CDR3 reads CSARRYGGHQETQYF. The CDR3 coding sequence is TGCAGTGCCCGCCGATACGGGGGTCACCAAGAGACCCAGTACTTC. The rearrangement links TRBV20-1 to TRBJ2-5, with D possibly TRBD2 on 6 matching bases. The CDR3 length is 15 residues. Trimming removed 6 bases at V and 0 bases at J, with 17 bases between. Per germline, CDR1 DFQATT and CDR2 SNEGSKA (reference sequence).

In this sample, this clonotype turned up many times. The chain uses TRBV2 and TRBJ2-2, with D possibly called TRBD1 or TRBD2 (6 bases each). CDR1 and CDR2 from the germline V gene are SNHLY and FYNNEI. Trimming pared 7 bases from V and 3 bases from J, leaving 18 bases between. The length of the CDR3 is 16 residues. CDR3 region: CASIGIGGFDTGELFF. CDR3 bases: TGTGCCAGCATCGGTATAGGGGGGTTCGACACCGGGGAGCTGTTTTTT.

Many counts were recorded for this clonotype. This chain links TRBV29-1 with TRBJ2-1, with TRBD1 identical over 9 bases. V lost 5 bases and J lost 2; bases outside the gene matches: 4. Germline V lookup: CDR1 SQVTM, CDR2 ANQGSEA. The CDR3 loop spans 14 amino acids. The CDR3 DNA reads TGCAGCGTTCAAGGGACAGGGCCCTACAATGAGCAGTTCTTC. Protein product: CSVQGTGPYNEQFF.

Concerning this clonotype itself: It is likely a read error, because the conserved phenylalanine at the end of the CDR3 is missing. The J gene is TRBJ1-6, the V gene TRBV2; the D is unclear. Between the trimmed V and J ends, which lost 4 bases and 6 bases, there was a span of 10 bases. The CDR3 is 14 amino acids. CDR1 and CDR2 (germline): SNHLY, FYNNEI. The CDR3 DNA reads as TGTGCCAGCAGTGTTTACACCCCTAATTCACCCCTCCACTCT. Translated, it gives CASSVYTPNSPLHS.

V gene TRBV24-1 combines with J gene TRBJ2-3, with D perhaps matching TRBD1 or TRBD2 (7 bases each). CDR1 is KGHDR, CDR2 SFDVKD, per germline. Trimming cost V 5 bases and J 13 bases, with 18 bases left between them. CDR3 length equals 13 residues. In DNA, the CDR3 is TGTGCCACCAGTGTTCACCAGGGGGGGGTAAAGTATTTT. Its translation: CATSVHQGGVKYF.

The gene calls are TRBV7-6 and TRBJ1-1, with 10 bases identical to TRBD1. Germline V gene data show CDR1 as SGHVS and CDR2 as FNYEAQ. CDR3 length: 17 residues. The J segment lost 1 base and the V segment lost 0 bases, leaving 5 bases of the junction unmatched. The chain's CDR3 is CASSLAIWTGGNTEAFF. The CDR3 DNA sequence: TGTGCCAGCAGCTTAGCCATATGGACAGGGGGGAACACTGAAGCTTTCTTT.

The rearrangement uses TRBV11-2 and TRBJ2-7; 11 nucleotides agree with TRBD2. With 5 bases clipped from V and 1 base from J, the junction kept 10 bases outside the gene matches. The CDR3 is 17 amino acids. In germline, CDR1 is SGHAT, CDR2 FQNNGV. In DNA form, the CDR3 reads TGTGCCAGCAGCAAAGGGACTAGCGGACTCCTATCCTACGAGCAGTACTTC. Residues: CASSKGTSGLLSYEQYF.

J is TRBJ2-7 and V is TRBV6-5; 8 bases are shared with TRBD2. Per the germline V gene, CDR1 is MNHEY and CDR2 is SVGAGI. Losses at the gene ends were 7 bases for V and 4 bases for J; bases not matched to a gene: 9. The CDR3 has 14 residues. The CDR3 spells CASTTITGGYEQYF. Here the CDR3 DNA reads TGTGCCAGCACCACAATCACGGGGGGGTACGAGCAGTACTTC.

The CDR3 nucleotides are TGTGCCAGCAGCCCTACGGGGGGAGGGCCGGAAAAAAACATTCAGTACTTC. This codes for CASSPTGGGPEKNIQYF. This rearrangement joins TRBV7-8 to TRBJ2-4; 7 positions agree with TRBD2. Germline lookup yields CDR1 SGHVS and CDR2 FQNEAQ. This CDR3 comprises 17 residues. Trimming at V came to 5 bases and at J to 4 bases, leaving 14 bases not matched to a gene. Variable domain in full (rest from reference TRBV7-8 and TRBJ2-4): GAGVSQSPRYKVAKRGQDVALRCDPISGHVSLFWYQQALGQGPEFLTYFQNEAQLDKSGLPSDRFFAERPEGSVSTLKIQRTQQEDSAVYLCASSPTGGGPEKNIQYFGAGTRLSVL.

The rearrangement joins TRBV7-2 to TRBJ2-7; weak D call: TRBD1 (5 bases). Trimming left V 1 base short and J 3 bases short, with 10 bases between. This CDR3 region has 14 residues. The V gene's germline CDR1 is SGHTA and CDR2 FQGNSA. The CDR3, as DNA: TGTGCCAGCAGCTTAGTGGGGCCTAGCTACGAGCAGTACTTC. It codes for CASSLVGPSYEQYF.

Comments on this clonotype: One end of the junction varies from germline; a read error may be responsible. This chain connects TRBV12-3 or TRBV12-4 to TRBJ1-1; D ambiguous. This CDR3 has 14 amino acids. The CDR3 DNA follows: TGTGTCAGCAGTTTGGGGTTCATGAACACTGAAGCTTTCTTT. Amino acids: CVSSLGFMNTEAFF.

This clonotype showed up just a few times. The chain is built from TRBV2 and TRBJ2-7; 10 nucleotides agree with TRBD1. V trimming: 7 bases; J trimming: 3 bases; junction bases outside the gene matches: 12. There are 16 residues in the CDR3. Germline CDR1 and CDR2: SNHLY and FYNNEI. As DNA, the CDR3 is TGTGCCAGCACCTCAAGTGTAGGGACAGGGGTCTACGAGCAGTACTTC. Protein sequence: CASTSSVGTGVYEQYF.

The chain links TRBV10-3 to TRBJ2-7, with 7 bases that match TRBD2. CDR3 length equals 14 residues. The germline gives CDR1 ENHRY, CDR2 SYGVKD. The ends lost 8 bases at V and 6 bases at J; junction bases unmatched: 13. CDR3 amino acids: CAIGGGGSNTEQYF. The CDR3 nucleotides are TGTGCCATCGGGGGAGGCGGGAGTAACACCGAGCAGTACTTC.

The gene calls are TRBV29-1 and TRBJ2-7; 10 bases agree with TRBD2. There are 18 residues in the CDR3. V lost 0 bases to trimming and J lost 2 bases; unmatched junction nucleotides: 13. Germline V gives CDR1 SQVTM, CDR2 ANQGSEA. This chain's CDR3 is CSVEEMNGKREGPYEQYF. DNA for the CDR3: TGCAGCGTTGAAGAGATGAACGGGAAGCGGGAGGGACCCTACGAGCAGTACTTC.

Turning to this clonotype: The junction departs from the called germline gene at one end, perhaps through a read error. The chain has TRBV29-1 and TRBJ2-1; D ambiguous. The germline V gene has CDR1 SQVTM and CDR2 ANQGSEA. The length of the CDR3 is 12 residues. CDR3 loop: CSVTPFNNEQFF. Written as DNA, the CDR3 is TGCAGCGTGACCCCTTTTAACAATGAGCAGTTTTTC.

The chain's CDR3 is CASSSTGDLETQYF. The CDR3 bases are TGTGCCAGCAGCTCGACAGGGGATCTGGAGACCCAGTACTTC. J is TRBJ2-5 and V is TRBV7-2, with 8 bases matching TRBD1. J gave up 5 bases and V 4 bases, and 6 bases lay outside the gene matches. Germline CDR1 and CDR2: SGHTA and FQGNSA. The CDR3 length is 14 residues.

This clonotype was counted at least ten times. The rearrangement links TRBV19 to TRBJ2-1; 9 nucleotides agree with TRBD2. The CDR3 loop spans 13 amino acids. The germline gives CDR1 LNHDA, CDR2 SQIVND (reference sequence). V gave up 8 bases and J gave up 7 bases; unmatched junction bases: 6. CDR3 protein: CASASGMDNEQFF. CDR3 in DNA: TGTGCCAGTGCTAGCGGGATGGATAATGAGCAGTTCTTC.

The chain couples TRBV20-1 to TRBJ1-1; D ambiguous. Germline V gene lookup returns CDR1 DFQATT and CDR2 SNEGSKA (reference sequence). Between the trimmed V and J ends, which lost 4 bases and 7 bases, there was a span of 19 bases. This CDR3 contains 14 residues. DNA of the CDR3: TGCAGTGCTACCCCCAGTCCCTGGCGGGGTGAAGCTTTCTTT. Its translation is CSATPSPWRGEAFF.

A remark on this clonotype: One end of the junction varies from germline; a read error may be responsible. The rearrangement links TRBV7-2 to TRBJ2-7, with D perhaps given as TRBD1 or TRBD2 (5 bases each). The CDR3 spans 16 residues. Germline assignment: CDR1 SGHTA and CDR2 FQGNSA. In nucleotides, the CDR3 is TGTGCCAGCAGTTTAGTTGCCGGGACGGTCTCCTACGAGCAGTACTTC. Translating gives CASSLVAGTVSYEQYF.

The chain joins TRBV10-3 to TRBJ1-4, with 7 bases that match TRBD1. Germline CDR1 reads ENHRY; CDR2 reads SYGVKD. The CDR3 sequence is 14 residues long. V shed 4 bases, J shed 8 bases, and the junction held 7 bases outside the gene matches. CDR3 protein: CAISVSRDSEKLFF. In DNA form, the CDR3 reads TGTGCCATCAGTGTGTCCCGGGACAGCGAAAAACTGTTTTTT.

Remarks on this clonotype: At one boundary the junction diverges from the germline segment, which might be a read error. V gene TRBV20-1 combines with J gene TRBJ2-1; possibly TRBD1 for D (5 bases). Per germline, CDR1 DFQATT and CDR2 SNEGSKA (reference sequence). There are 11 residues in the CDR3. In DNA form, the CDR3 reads TGCAGTGCTAGAGAGGACACCCTGATGGTCTTC. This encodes CSAREDTLMVF.